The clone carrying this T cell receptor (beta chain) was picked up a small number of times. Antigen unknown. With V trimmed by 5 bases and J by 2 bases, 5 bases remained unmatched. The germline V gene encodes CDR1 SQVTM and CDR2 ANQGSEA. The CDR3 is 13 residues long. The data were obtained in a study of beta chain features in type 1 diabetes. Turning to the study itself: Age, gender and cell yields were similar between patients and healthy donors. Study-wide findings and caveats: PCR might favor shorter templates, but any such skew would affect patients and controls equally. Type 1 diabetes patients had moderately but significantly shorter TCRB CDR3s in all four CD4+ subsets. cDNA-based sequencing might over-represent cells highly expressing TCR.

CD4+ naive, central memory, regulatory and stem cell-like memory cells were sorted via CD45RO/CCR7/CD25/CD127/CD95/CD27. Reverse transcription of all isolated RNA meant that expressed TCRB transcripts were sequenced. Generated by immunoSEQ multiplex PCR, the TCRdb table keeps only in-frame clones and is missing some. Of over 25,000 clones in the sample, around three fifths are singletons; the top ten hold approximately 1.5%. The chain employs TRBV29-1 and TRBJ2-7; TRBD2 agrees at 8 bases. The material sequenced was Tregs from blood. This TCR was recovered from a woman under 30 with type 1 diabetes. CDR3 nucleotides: TGCAGCGTTTCACTAGCGGAACCCTACGAGCAGTACTTC. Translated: CSVSLAEPYEQYF.